Following are 15 T cell receptor beta chains from one sample sequenced in a study of Graves' ophthalmopathy and Graves' hyperthyroidism. RNA transcripts were the source from which TCR beta CDR3 regions were amplified. Second-round multiplex PCR followed a first-round RT-PCR using HTBI primers. TCRdb called the multiplex PCR reads again in MiXCR, with one record for every CDR3 protein. The table records over a million distinct CDR3 sequences, about 40% of them present only once. The sequenced sample consisted of peripheral blood or thyroid tissue (not recorded which). The source of these receptors is an adult man with Graves' hyperthyroidism.

In its sample, this clonotype was seen many times. CDR3 bases: TGTGCCAGCAGCTTCTCAGGAGCATATCAGCCCCAGCATTTT. It yields the protein CASSFSGAYQPQHF. The rearrangement joins TRBV7-8 to TRBJ1-5; D not certain. Germline assignment: CDR1 SGHVS and CDR2 FQNEAQ. The CDR3 contains 14 residues. The V end lost 3 bases, the J end lost 5 bases, and 11 bases lay between the germline ends.

V usage is TRBV20-1 and J usage is TRBJ1-5, with 7 bases matching TRBD1. V dropped 6 bases and J dropped 0; count of bases not matched to a gene: 5. Germline CDR1 DFQATT, CDR2 SNEGSKA (reference sequence). The CDR3 contains 14 residues. CDR3 sequence (DNA): TGCAGTGCACCGACAGGGAATAGCAATCAGCCCCAGCATTTT. This gives the protein CSAPTGNSNQPQHF.

Of note for this clonotype: Here the CDR3 omits its conserved ending phenylalanine or tryptophan, so a read error is the likely source. This chain joins TRBV5-6 and TRBJ1-6; D is ambiguous. This CDR3 has 16 amino acids. The V end lost 6 bases, the J end lost 5 bases, and 18 bases lay between the germline ends. The germline gives CDR1 SGHDT, CDR2 YYEEEE. In DNA, the CDR3 is TGTGCCAGCAATGTTCGTTTCGTCGGGAATAATTCACCCCTCCACCTT. This encodes CASNVRFVGNNSPLHL.

With respect to this clonotype: A read error may be the cause here, since a much bigger clone is one base away. This sequence joins TRBV12-3 or TRBV12-4 and TRBJ1-5; no firm D call. Trimming took off 7 bases at V and 1 base at J, with 20 bases between the two ends. The CDR3 loop spans 17 amino acids. CDR3 in amino acids: CASTTAAGIRSNQPQHF. DNA for the CDR3: TGTGCCAGCACAACCGCGGCGGGGATCAGAAGCAATCAGCCCCAGCATTTT.

This clonotype was picked up a small number of times. The final CDR3 position lacks the conserved phenylalanine or tryptophan, pointing to a likely read error. The DNA is omitted, as the CDR3 cannot be located on it reliably, and the CDR3 follows TCRdb's listing. V usage is TRBV29-1 and J usage is TRBJ1-1; TRBD1, the table's D call, was not compared with the DNA. The V gene's germline CDR1 is SQVTM and CDR2 ANQGSEA. Ends included, the CDR3 has 10 residues. This CDR3 reads CSVEAQGVYY.

This clonotype occurred many times. CDR3 nucleotide sequence: TGTGCCAGCAGCTTAAACCCAGCCGGGACTCAACCCTACGAGCAGTACTTC. Translation gives CASSLNPAGTQPYEQYF. The V gene is TRBV11-2, the J gene TRBJ2-7; possible D gene TRBD2, 6 bases. This CDR3 comprises 17 residues. Germline loops: CDR1 SGHAT, CDR2 FQNNGV. V was cut by 2 bases and J by 2 bases, with 19 bases left in between.

V is TRBV7-3 and J is TRBJ2-2, with a weak D call TRBD1 (6 bases). The V gene lost 2 bases and the J gene lost 8 bases, with 15 bases spanning the gap. This CDR3 contains 15 residues. CDR1 is SGHTA and CDR2 is FQGTGA in the germline V gene. CDR3 loop: CASSLVPRGSGELFF. The CDR3 DNA reads as TGTGCCAGCAGCTTAGTCCCCAGGGGCTCTGGGGAGCTGTTTTTT.

The chain couples TRBV6-2 or TRBV6-3 to TRBJ2-7; 9 nucleotides line up with TRBD1. This CDR3 is 14 amino acids long. Germline assignment: CDR1 MNHEY and CDR2 SVGEGT. Trimming cost V 6 bases and J 6 bases; bases outside gene matches: 9. The CDR3 sequence: CASRPGQGKFEQYF. The DNA for the CDR3 is TGTGCCAGCAGACCGGGACAGGGAAAGTTCGAGCAGTACTTC.

This clonotype was detected many times. The chain joins TRBV5-1 to TRBJ1-5; perhaps TRBD1 as D (5 bases). V shed 4 bases and J shed 7 bases, with 18 bases lying between them. The CDR3 sequence is 15 residues long. Germline V lookup: CDR1 SGHRS, CDR2 YFSETQ. CDR3 sequence reads: CASSPGAGKGQPQHF. The CDR3 nucleotides are TGCGCCAGCAGCCCCGGCGCGGGGAAGGGGCAGCCCCAGCATTTT.

The table lists this clonotype with many counts. The CDR3 DNA reads as TGTGCCAGTAGTATGGTGGGGAATTCACCCCTCCACTTT. Residues: CASSMVGNSPLHF. The V call is TRBV19, the J call TRBJ1-6; D is unclear. CDR3 length equals 13 residues. Germline V CDR1 and CDR2: LNHDA, SQIVND (reference sequence). Trimming took off 3 bases at V and 7 bases at J, with 7 bases between the two ends.

Only a few counts were recorded for this clonotype. The gene calls are TRBV27 and TRBJ2-5; TRBD1 agrees at 10 bases. The CDR3 is 15 residues long. Germline V gene sequence: CDR1 MNHEY, CDR2 SMNVEV (reference sequence). Trimming removed 2 bases from V and 5 bases from J; junction bases left unmatched: 5. The CDR3 spells CASSLLGTGVETQYF. The CDR3 nucleotides are TGTGCCAGCAGTTTACTCGGGACAGGGGTGGAGACCCAGTACTTC.

The table lists this clonotype with many counts. The V and J genes are TRBV20-1 and TRBJ1-1; no definite D call. The CDR3 length is 12 residues. Trimming left V 0 bases short and J 2 bases short, with 4 bases between. Germline CDR1 DFQATT, CDR2 SNEGSKA (reference sequence). In nucleotides, the CDR3 is TGCAGTGCTAGAGATTTAAACACTGAAGCTTTCTTT. It translates to CSARDLNTEAFF.

This chain uses TRBV11-2 with TRBJ2-2; D ambiguous. This CDR3 contains 14 residues. CDR1 SGHAT and CDR2 FQNNGV come from the germline V gene. V lost 5 bases, J lost 4 bases, and 11 bases lay in between. The CDR3 DNA reads TGTGCCAGCAGCCGTATGGTTGGCACCGGGGAGCTGTTTTTT. Protein product: CASSRMVGTGELFF.

Many counts were recorded for this clonotype. CDR3 in amino acids: CASSFRQIVATNEKLFF. The CDR3 coding sequence is TGTGCCAGCAGCTTTCGGCAGATAGTTGCAACTAATGAAAAACTGTTTTTT. The chain combines TRBV7-9 with TRBJ1-4; no clear D gene. Germline loops: CDR1 SEHNR, CDR2 FQNEAQ (reference sequence). V was shortened by 3 bases and J by 0 bases, with 14 bases between the two germline ends. This CDR3 contains 17 residues. Full variable domain (missing parts from reference TRBV7-9 and TRBJ1-4): DTGVSQNPRHKITKRGQNVTFRCDPISEHNRLYWYRQTLGQGPEFLTYFQNEAQLEKSRLLSDRFSAERPKGSFSTLEIQRTEQGDSAMYLCASSFRQIVATNEKLFFGSGTQLSVL.

This clonotype was found a few times. The chain recombines TRBV7-9 with TRBJ1-3, with D tentatively TRBD1 (5 bases). The CDR3 is 16 residues long. CDR1 SEHNR and CDR2 FQNEAQ come from the germline V gene (reference sequence). The V end was cut by 3 bases, the J end by 2 bases, with 14 bases between. CDR3 bases: TGTGCCAGCAGCTTCGCTCGGGACGGAACTGGAAACACCATATATTTT. Residues: CASSFARDGTGNTIYF.